This T cell receptor (beta chain) was retrieved from a study of blood T cell repertoires in COVID-19. As processed by the authors: Cell counts per sample came from amplifying reference gene primers. The protocol was immunoSEQ multiplex PCR, while the TCRdb copy is restricted to in-frame clones and leaves out a portion. V, J and clone size are taken as reported in that table, and D and trimming were inferred from the DNA itself. The sample has 50,000 or so clones, 60% to 80% seen once; the top ten hold roughly 21%. V dropped 0 bases and J dropped 5; count of bases not matched to a gene: 5. This CDR3 has 17 amino acids. Germline V gene sequence: CDR1 MGHRA, CDR2 YSYEKL. This clone was seen only a few times.

The specimen sequenced was peripheral blood. This TCR was sampled from a human donor with active or convalescent COVID-19. The donor label of this sample is uncertain. The chain combines TRBV4-1 with TRBJ2-4, with 12 bases fitting TRBD2. The CDR3 region has the DNA TGCGCCAGCAGCCAAGATTCACTAGCGGGAGGCCAAAACATTCAGTACTTC. This gives the protein CASSQDSLAGGQNIQYF.